This TCR beta chain is drawn from a study of shared clonotypes between healthy human individuals. Across the study: Researchers drew samples from two women and three men aged 18 to 49.

V was shortened by 1 base and J by 4 bases, with 8 bases between the two germline ends. Germline V gene sequence: CDR1 SEHNR, CDR2 FQNEAQ (reference sequence). The CDR3 runs 14 residues. Some clones are missing from TCRdb's copy, which holds only in-frame ones; the method was immunoSEQ multiplex PCR. The sample gives millions of clones, 95% of which show up once; more than 0.1% is in the top ten. About this clone: Its antigen is unidentified.

Study-level points and caveats: Memory subsets generally showed smaller estimated richness than naive subsets did.

V gene TRBV7-9 combines with J gene TRBJ2-1; D remains unclear. Source material: naive CD4+ T cells sorted from blood. Subset denoted: CD45RA+ positively selected. This TCR derives from a man younger than 30 in good health. CDR3 region: CASSLDVNYNEQFF. DNA of the CDR3: TGTGCCAGCAGCTTAGATGTCAATTACAATGAGCAGTTCTTC.